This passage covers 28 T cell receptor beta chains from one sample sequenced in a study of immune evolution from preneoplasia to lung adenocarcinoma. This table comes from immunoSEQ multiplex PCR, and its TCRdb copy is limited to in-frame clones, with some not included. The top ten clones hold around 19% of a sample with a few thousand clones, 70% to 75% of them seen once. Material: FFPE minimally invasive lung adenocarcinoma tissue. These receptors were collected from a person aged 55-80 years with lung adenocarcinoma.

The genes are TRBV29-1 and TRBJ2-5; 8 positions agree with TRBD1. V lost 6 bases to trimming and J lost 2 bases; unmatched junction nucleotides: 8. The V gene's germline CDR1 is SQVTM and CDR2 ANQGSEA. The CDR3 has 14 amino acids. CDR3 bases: TGCAGCGTGCCTGGGACAGGAGATCAAGAGACCCAGTACTTC. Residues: CSVPGTGDQETQYF.

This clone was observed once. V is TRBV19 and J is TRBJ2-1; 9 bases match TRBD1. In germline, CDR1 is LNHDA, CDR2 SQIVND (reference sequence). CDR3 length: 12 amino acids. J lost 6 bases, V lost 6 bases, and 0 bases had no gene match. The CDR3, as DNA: TGTGCCAGTAGGGGACAGGGCAATGAGCAGTTCTTC. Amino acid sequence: CASRGQGNEQFF.

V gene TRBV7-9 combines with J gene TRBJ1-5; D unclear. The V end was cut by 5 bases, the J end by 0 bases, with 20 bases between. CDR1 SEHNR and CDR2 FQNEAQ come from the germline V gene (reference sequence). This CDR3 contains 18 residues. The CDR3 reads CASSPTPAADYSNQPQHF. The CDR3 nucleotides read TGTGCCAGCAGCCCAACCCCGGCGGCTGATTATAGCAATCAGCCCCAGCATTTT.

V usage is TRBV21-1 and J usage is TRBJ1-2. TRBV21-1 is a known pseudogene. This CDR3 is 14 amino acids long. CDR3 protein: CAILGGQGTYGYTF. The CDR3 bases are TGTGCCATCCTTGGGGGGCAGGGGACCTATGGCTACACCTTC.

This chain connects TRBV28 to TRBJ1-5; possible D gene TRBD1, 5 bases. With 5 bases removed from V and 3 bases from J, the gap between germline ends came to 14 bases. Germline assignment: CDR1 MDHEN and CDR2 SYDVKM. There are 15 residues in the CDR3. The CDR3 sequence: CASSTGTDYNQPQHF. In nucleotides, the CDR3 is TGTGCCAGCAGTACCGGGACGGATTACAATCAGCCCCAGCATTTT.

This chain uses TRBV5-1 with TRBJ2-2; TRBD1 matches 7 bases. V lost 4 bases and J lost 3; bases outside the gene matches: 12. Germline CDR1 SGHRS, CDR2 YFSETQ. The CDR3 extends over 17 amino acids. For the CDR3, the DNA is TGCGCCAGCAGCAAAAACCGGGACAGATTTTACACCGGGGAGCTGTTTTTT. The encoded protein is CASSKNRDRFYTGELFF.

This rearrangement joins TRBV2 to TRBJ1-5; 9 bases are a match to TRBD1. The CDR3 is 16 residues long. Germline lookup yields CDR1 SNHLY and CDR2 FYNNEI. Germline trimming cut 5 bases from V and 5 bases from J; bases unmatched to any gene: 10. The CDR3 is CASSTGTGSSYQPQHF. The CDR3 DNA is TGTGCCAGCAGTACCGGGACAGGGTCTTCCTATCAGCCCCAGCATTTT.

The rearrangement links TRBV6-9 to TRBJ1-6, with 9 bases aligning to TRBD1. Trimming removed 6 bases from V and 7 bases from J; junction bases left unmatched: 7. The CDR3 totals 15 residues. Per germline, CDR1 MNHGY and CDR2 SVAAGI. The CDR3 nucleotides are TGTGCCAGCAGCACTACGGGGACAGGGAATTCACCCCTCCACTTT. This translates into CASSTTGTGNSPLHF.

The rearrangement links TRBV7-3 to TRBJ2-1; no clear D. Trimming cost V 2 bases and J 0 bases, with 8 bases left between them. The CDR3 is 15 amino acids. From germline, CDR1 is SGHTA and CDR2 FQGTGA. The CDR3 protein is CASSLGRPSYNEQFF. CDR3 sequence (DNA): TGTGCCAGCAGCTTAGGGCGTCCCTCCTACAATGAGCAGTTCTTC.

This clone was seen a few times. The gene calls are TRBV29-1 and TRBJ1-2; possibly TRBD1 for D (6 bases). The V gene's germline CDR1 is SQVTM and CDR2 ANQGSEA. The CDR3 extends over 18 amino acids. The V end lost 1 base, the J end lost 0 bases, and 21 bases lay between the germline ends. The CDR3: CSVEGRWGRGVSNYGYTF. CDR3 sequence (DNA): TGCAGCGTTGAAGGGCGATGGGGCAGGGGAGTTTCTAACTATGGCTACACCTTC.

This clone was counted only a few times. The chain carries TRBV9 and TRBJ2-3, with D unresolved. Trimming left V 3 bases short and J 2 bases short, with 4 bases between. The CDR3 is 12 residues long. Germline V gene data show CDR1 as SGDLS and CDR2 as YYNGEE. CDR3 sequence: CASSDHTDTQYF. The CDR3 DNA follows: TGTGCCAGCAGCGACCACACAGATACGCAGTATTTT.

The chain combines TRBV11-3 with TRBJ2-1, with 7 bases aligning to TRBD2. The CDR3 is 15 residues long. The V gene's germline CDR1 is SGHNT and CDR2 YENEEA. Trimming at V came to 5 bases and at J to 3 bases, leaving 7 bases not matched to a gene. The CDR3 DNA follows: TGTGCCAGCAGCCCGGCGGGAGTTAACTACAATGAGCAGTTCTTC. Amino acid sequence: CASSPAGVNYNEQFF.

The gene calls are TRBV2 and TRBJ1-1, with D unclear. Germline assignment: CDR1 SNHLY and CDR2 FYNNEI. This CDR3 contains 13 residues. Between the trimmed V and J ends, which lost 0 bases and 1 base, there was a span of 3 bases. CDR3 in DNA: TGTGCCAGCAGTGAAGCAGGGAACACTGAAGCTTTCTTT. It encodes CASSEAGNTEAFF.

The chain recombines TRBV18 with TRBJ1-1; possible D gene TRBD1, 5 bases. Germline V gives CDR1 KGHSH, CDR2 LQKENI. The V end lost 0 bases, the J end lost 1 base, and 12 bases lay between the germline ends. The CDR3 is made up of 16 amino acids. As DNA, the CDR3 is TGTGCCAGCTCACCACCGAGTCGGGGGTCGAACACTGAAGCTTTCTTT. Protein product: CASSPPSRGSNTEAFF.

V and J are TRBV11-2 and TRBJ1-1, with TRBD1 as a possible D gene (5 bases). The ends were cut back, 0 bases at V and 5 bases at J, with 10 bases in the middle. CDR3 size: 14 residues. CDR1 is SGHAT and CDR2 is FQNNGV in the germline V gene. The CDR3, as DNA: TGTGCCAGCAGCTTAGATAGTAGGGGTACTGAAGCTTTCTTT. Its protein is CASSLDSRGTEAFF. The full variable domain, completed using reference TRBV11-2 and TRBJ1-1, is EAGVAQSPRYKIIEKRQSVAFWCNPISGHATLYWYQQILGQGPKLLIQFQNNGVVDDSQLPKDRFSAERLKGVDSTLKIQPAKLEDSAVYLCASSLDSRGTEAFFGQGTRLTVV.

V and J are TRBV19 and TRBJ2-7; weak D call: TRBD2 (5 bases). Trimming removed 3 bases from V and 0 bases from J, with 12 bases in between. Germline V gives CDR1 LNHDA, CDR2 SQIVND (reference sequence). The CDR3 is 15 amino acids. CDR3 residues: CASSMAGDSSYEQYF. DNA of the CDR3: TGTGCCAGTAGTATGGCCGGGGATTCCTCCTACGAGCAGTACTTC.

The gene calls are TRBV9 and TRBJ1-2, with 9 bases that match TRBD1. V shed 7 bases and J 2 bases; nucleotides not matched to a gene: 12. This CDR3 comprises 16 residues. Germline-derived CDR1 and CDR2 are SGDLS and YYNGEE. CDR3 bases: TGTGCCAGCTCGCCGGACACCGGGACAGGGAACTATGGCTACACCTTC. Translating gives CASSPDTGTGNYGYTF.

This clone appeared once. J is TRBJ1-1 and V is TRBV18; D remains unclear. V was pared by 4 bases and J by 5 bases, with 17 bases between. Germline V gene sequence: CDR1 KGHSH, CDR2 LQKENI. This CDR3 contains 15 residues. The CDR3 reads CASSLTTEVETEAFF. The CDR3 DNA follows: TGTGCCAGCTCACTAACGACCGAAGTGGAGACTGAAGCTTTCTTT.

The CDR3 loop is CASSVGGADYNEQFF. CDR3 in DNA: TGTGCCAGCAGCGTAGGAGGGGCCGACTACAATGAGCAGTTCTTC. V is TRBV9 and J is TRBJ2-1; either TRBD1 or TRBD2 may fit D (5 bases each). This CDR3 has 15 amino acids. Trimming removed 0 bases from V and 3 bases from J, with 10 bases in between. Germline CDR1 SGDLS, CDR2 YYNGEE.

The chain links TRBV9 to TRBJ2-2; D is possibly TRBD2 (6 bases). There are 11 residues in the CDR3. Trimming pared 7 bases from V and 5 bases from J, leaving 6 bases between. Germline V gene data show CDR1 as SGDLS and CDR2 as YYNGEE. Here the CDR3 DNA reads TGTGCCAGCGGAGGGACCGGGGAGCTGTTTTTT. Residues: CASGGTGELFF.

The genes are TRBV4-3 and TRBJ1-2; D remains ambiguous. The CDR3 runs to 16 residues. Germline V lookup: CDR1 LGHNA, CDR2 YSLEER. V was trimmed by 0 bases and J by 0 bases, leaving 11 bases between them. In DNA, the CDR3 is TGCGCCAGCAGCCAAGAAAGAACGGTACCTAACTATGGCTACACCTTC. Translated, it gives CASSQERTVPNYGYTF.

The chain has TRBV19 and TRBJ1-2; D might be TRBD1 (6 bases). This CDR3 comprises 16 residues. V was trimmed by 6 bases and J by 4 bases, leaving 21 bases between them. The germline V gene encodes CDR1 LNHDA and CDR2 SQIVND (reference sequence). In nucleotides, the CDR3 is TGTGCCAGTAGAAGGGGGATGGAGAGCGGGACCTATGGCTACACCTTC. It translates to CASRRGMESGTYGYTF.

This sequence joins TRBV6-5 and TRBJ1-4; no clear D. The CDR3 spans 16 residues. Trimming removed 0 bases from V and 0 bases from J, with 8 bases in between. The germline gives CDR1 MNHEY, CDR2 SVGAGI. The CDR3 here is CASSYSRAATNEKLFF. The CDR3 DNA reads TGTGCCAGCAGTTACTCTCGAGCCGCAACTAATGAAAAACTGTTTTTT.

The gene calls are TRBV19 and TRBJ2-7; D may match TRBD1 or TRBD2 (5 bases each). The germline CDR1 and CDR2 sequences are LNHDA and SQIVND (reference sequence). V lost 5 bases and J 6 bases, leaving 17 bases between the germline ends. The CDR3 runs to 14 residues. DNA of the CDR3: TGTGCCAGTAGTGGGGGTACCGCGTTGAGCGAGCAGTACTTC. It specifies CASSGGTALSEQYF. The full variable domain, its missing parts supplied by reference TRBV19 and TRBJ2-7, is DGGITQSPKYLFRKEGQNVTLSCEQNLNHDAMYWYRQDPGQGLRLIYYSQIVNDFQKGDIAEGYSVSREKKESFPLTVTSAQKNPTAFYLCASSGGTALSEQYFGPGTRLTVT.

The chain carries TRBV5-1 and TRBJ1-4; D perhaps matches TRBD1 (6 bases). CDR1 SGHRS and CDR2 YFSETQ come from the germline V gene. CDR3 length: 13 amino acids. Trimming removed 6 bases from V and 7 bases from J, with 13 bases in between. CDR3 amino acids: CASTQGRGEKLFF. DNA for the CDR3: TGCGCCAGCACCCAGGGGCGTGGTGAAAAACTGTTTTTT.

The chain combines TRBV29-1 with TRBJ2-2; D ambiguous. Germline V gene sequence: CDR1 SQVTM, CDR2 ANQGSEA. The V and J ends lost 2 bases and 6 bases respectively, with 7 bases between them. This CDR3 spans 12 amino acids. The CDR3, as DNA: TGCAGCGTTGAACCCTCCGCCGGGGAGCTGTTTTTT. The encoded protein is CSVEPSAGELFF.

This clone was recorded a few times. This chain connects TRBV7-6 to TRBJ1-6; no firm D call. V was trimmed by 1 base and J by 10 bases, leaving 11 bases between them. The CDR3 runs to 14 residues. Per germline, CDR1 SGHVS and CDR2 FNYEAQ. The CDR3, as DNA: TGTGCCAGCAGCTTAGGGCGGGAAGGCTCACCCCTCCACTTT. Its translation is CASSLGREGSPLHF.

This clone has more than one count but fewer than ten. CDR3 loop: CASSQERTGNYGYTF. The DNA of the CDR3 is TGCGCCAGCAGCCAAGAAAGGACAGGGAACTATGGCTACACCTTC. This chain uses TRBV4-3 with TRBJ1-2; 8 nucleotides align to TRBD1. Losses at the gene ends were 0 bases for V and 2 bases for J; bases not matched to a gene: 2. CDR1 is LGHNA and CDR2 is YSLEER in the germline V gene. The CDR3 totals 15 residues.